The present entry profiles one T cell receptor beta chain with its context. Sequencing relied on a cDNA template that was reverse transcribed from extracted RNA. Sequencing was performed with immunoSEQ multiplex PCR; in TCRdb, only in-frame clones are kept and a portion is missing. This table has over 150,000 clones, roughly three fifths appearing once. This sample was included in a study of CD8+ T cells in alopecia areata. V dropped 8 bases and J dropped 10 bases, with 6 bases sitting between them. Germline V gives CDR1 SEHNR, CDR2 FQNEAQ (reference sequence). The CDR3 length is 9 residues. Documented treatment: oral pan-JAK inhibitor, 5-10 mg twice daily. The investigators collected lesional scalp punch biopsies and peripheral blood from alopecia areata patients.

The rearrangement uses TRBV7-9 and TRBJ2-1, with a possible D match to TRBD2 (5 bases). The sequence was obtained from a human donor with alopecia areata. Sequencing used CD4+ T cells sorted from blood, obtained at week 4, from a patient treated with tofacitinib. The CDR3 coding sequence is TGTGCCAGCGGAGGAGAGCAGTTCTTC. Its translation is CASGGEQFF.